This T cell receptor beta chain was documented in a study of response to subunit inactivated influenza vaccine. Looked up from germline, CDR1 is SGHVS and CDR2 is FQNEAQ. Trimming shortened V by 8 bases and J by 1 base, and 21 bases separated the two germline ends. The CDR3 spans 16 residues. Broader study findings: Authors proposed each seasonal influenza vaccination draws in few new T cells.

TCRdb re-derived calls from the RT-PCR reads in MiXCR, one entry per CDR3 protein. The table includes around 190,000 distinct CDR3 sequences, roughly 14% detected once. Points on this clonotype: Its antigen is not identified.

The TCR was taken from a man aged 50 to 60 who received an inactivated influenza vaccine. This chain joins TRBV7-8 and TRBJ2-7; D might be TRBD2 (6 bases). Sequenced material: CD8+ T cells sorted from PBMCs, taken roughly 5 days after vaccination. CDR3 sequence: CASEKEPGSGSYEQYF. The CDR3 DNA follows: TGTGCCAGCGAGAAGGAACCAGGGAGCGGGTCCTACGAGCAGTACTTC.